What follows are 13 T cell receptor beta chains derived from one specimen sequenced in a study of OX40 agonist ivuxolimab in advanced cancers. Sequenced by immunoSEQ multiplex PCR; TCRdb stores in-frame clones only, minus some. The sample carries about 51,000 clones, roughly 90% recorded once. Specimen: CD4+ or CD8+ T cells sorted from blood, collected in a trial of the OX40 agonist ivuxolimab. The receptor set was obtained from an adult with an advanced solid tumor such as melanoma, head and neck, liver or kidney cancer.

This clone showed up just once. For the CDR3, the DNA is TGTGCCAGCAGCTTTCGCGGGGGGGCCGGGTACGAGCAGTACTTC. Translation: CASSFRGGAGYEQYF. The rearrangement links TRBV5-4 to TRBJ2-7, with 9 bases fitting TRBD2. The CDR3 extends over 15 amino acids. V was clipped by 2 bases and J by 4 bases; unmatched bases: 7. The germline V gene has CDR1 SGHNT and CDR2 YYREEE (reference sequence).

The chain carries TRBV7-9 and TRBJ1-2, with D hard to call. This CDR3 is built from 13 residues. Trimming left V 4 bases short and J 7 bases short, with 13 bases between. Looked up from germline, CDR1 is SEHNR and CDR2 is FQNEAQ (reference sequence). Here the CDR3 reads CASSSGFRAGYTF. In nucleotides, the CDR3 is TGTGCCAGCAGCTCTGGATTTAGGGCTGGCTACACCTTC.

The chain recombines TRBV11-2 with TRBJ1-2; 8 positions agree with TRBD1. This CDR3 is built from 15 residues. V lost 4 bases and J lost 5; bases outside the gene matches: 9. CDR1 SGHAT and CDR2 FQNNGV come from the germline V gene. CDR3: CASSYDRGAHYGYTF. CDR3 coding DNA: TGTGCCAGCAGCTACGACAGGGGCGCCCATTATGGCTACACCTTC.

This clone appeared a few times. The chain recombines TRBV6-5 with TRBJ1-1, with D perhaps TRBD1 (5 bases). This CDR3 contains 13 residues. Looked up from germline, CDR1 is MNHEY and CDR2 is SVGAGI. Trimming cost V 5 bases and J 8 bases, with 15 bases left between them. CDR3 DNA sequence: TGTGCCAGCAGTCCTGACAGTGCGATGGAAGCTTTCTTT. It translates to CASSPDSAMEAFF.

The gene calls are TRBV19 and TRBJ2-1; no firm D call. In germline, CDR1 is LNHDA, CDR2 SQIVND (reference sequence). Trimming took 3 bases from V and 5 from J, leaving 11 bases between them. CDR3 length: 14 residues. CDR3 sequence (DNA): TGTGCCAGTAGTATCAGCTTTCGTGACAATGAGCAGTTCTTC. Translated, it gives CASSISFRDNEQFF.

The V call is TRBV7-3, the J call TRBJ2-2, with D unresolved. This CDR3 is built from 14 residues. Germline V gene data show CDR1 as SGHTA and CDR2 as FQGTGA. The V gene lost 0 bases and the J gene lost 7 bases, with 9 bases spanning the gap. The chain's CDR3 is CASSLTGDGGELFF. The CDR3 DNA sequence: TGTGCCAGCAGCTTAACCGGAGACGGCGGGGAGCTGTTTTTT. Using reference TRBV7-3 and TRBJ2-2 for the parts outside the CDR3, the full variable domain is GAGVSQTPSNKVTEKGKYVELRCDPISGHTALYWYRQSLGQGPEFLIYFQGTGAADDSGLPNDRFFAVRPEGSVSTLKIQRTERGDSAVYLCASSLTGDGGELFFGEGSRLTVL.

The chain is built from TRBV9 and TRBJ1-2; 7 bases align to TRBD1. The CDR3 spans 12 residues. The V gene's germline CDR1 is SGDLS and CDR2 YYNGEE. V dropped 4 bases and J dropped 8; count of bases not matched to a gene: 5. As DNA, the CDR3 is TGTGCCAGCAGCTCCGGGGGACAGGGCTACACCTTC. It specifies CASSSGGQGYTF.

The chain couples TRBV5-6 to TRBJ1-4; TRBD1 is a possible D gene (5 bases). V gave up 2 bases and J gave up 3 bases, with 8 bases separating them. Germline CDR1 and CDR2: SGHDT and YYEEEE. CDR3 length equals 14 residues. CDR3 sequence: CASSFGGANEKLFF. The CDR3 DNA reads TGTGCCAGCAGCTTTGGAGGGGCTAATGAAAAACTGTTTTTT.

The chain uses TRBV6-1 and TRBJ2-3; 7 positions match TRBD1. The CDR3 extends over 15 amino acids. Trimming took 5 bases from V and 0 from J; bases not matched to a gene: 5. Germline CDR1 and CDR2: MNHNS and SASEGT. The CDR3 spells CASSWTGTSTDTQYF. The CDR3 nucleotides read TGTGCCAGCAGTTGGACAGGCACTAGCACAGATACGCAGTATTTT.

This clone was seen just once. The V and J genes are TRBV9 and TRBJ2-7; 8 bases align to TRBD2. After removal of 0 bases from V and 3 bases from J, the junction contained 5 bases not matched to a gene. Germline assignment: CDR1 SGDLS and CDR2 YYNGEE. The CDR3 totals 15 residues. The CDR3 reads CASSVVSGALYEQYF. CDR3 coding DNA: TGTGCCAGCAGCGTAGTTAGCGGGGCTCTCTACGAGCAGTACTTC.

The CDR3, as DNA: TGTGCCAGCTCACCACCCTCCGGAAGGCAGTACTTC. Protein: CASSPPSGRQYF. The V and J genes are TRBV18 and TRBJ2-4; D is unclear. The ends were cut back, 0 bases at V and 13 bases at J, with 10 bases in the middle. The germline CDR1 and CDR2 sequences are KGHSH and LQKENI. The CDR3 is 12 amino acids.

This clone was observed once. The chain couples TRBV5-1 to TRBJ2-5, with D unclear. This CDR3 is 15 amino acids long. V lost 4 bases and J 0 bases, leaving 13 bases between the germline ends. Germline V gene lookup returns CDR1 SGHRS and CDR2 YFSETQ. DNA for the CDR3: TGCGCCAGCAGCGCTATTTTAGGGTACCAAGAGACCCAGTACTTC. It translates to CASSAILGYQETQYF.

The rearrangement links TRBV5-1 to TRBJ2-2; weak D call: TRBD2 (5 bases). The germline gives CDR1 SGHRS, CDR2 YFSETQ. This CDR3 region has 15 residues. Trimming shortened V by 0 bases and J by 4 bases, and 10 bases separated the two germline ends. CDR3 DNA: TGCGCCAGCAGCTTGGTTTCCAGCGGCACCGGGGAGCTGTTTTTT. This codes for CASSLVSSGTGELFF.